This passage covers 31 T cell receptor beta chains from one sample sequenced in a study of cytomegalovirus exposure and HLA in healthy donors. Amplification used 60 Vbeta primers and 13 Jbeta primers. Assay: immunoSEQ multiplex PCR; the TCRdb copy retains only in-frame clones and omits some. In all, the sample yields about 150,000 clones. Sequencing was performed on PBMCs. These receptors originate from a woman aged 45-65 years in good health and CMV-seronegative.

The CDR3 nucleotides read TGTGCCAGCAGCCAATATAATGAGCAGTTCTTC. Residues: CASSQYNEQFF. The chain recombines TRBV14 with TRBJ2-1; D call uncertain. Trimming left V 2 bases short and J 7 bases short, with 3 bases between. The length of the CDR3 is 11 residues. Germline V gene sequence: CDR1 SGHDN, CDR2 FVKESK.

The rearrangement links TRBV19 to TRBJ1-1, with 7 bases aligning to TRBD1. The CDR3 sequence is 16 residues long. Germline CDR1 reads LNHDA; CDR2 reads SQIVND (reference sequence). The ends lost 5 bases at V and 1 base at J; junction bases unmatched: 10. The CDR3 here is CASSDRDPLSNTEAFF. CDR3 nucleotides: TGTGCCAGTAGTGACAGGGATCCCCTATCGAACACTGAAGCTTTCTTT.

The chain combines TRBV18 with TRBJ2-7; D is uncertain. Germline V lookup: CDR1 KGHSH, CDR2 LQKENI. This CDR3 has 14 amino acids. V was clipped by 3 bases and J by 6 bases, with 15 bases between them. CDR3 protein: CASSPQPSTPEQYF. The DNA for the CDR3 is TGTGCCAGCTCACCTCAGCCGTCGACTCCCGAGCAGTACTTC.

The CDR3 region has the DNA TGTGCCAGCAGCTTAGGAGGGACAGGGTCCAATCAGCCCCAGCATTTT. Encoded protein: CASSLGGTGSNQPQHF. The chain carries TRBV7-2 and TRBJ1-5; 9 bases are shared with TRBD1. The CDR3 covers 16 residues. Germline loops: CDR1 SGHTA, CDR2 FQGNSA. The junction had 4 bases not matched to a gene; V was cut back by 1 base and J by 3 bases.

The J gene is TRBJ1-3, the V gene TRBV6-1; D is perhaps TRBD1 (5 bases). CDR3 size: 15 residues. Trimming removed 6 bases at V and 4 bases at J, with 16 bases between. Germline CDR1 MNHNS, CDR2 SASEGT. This CDR3 is CASSPQGQTGNTIYF. CDR3 coding DNA: TGTGCCAGCAGCCCCCAGGGTCAGACAGGAAACACCATATATTTT.

V and J are TRBV11-1 and TRBJ2-3, with D perhaps matching TRBD1 (5 bases). Trimming stripped 5 bases from V and 2 bases from J, with 14 bases between. The CDR3 loop spans 15 amino acids. Germline V CDR1 and CDR2: SGHAT, FQDESV (reference sequence). The chain's CDR3 is CASSQTGPLTDTQYF. CDR3 DNA sequence: TGTGCCAGCAGCCAAACAGGTCCCCTCACAGATACGCAGTATTTT.

CDR3: CASSLNYIPGNTIYF. The CDR3 DNA reads as TGTGCCAGCAGTTTAAACTACATACCTGGAAACACCATATATTTT. The chain carries TRBV28 and TRBJ1-3; D is uncertain. From germline, CDR1 is MDHEN and CDR2 SYDVKM. CDR3 length: 15 residues. Trimming shortened V by 2 bases and J by 2 bases, and 10 bases separated the two germline ends.

This sequence joins TRBV19 and TRBJ2-7; possible D gene TRBD2, 6 bases. Trimming took 1 base from V and 2 from J, leaving 12 bases between them. Germline V gene sequence: CDR1 LNHDA, CDR2 SQIVND (reference sequence). The CDR3 spans 15 residues. In DNA, the CDR3 is TGTGCCAGTAGTATAGTGGGGGGACCTCCCTACGAGCAGTACTTC. Translating it yields CASSIVGGPPYEQYF.

The V and J genes are TRBV5-1 and TRBJ2-1; TRBD2 agrees at 9 bases. V was pared by 5 bases and J by 8 bases, with 2 bases of the junction left unmatched. Germline loops: CDR1 SGHRS, CDR2 YFSETQ. This CDR3 region has 12 residues. CDR3 DNA: TGCGCCAGCAGGCGGGAGGGCCATGAGCAGTTCTTC. Its protein is CASRREGHEQFF.

The genes are TRBV5-4 and TRBJ2-1, with a possible D match to TRBD1 (5 bases). Germline V gene data show CDR1 as SGHNT and CDR2 as YYREEE (reference sequence). There are 16 residues in the CDR3. The V end was cut by 4 bases, the J end by 7 bases, with 21 bases between. DNA of the CDR3: TGTGCCAGCAGCCTCGGAAGCAAGGGGTTTTCTAATGAGCAGTTCTTC. This translates into CASSLGSKGFSNEQFF.

The chain employs TRBV11-2 and TRBJ1-1; D is undetermined. This CDR3 has 13 residues. V shed 5 bases and J shed 0 bases, with 7 bases lying between them. Per the germline V gene, CDR1 is SGHAT and CDR2 is FQNNGV. The DNA for the CDR3 is TGTGCCAGCAGCCCTACCGTGAACACTGAAGCTTTCTTT. It is translated as CASSPTVNTEAFF.

The V call is TRBV2, the J call TRBJ2-2; 8 nucleotides agree with TRBD2. Germline CDR1 and CDR2: SNHLY and FYNNEI. The ends lost 5 bases at V and 6 bases at J; junction bases unmatched: 8. The CDR3 extends over 15 amino acids. As DNA, the CDR3 is TGTGCCAGCAGTCCGGGGGGGCTGGTTTCCGGGGAGCTGTTTTTT. Amino acid sequence: CASSPGGLVSGELFF.

Regarding this clone: The identical CDR3 is also encoded by other nucleotide sequences in the sample. V gene TRBV19 combines with J gene TRBJ1-5; 7 bases map to TRBD1. The CDR3 loop spans 13 amino acids. V was clipped by 4 bases and J by 6 bases; unmatched bases: 3. The germline V gene encodes CDR1 LNHDA and CDR2 SQIVND (reference sequence). The CDR3 coding sequence is TGTGCCAGTAGTAGTAGGGGGCCTCAGCCCCAGCATTTT. It yields the protein CASSSRGPQPQHF.

The chain employs TRBV4-3 and TRBJ2-1; TRBD1 might be the D (6 bases). CDR3 size: 15 residues. Germline CDR1 LGHNA, CDR2 YSLEER. The V gene lost 1 base and the J gene lost 8 bases, with 15 bases spanning the gap. CDR3 sequence reads: CASSQVLQGGDEQFF. The CDR3 bases are TGCGCCAGCAGCCAAGTTTTACAGGGTGGGGATGAGCAGTTCTTC.

V and J are TRBV14 and TRBJ1-1, with D perhaps matching TRBD1 (6 bases). Trimming shortened V by 0 bases and J by 10 bases, and 15 bases separated the two germline ends. CDR1 is SGHDN, CDR2 FVKESK, per germline. The CDR3 runs to 14 residues. The CDR3 DNA is TGTGCCAGCAGCCAAGAGAGACAGGCCGTGAGAGCTTTCTTT. This translates into CASSQERQAVRAFF. The full variable domain, with the rest looked up from reference TRBV14 and TRBJ1-1, is EAGVTQFPSHSVIEKGQTVTLRCDPISGHDNLYWYRRVMGKEIKFLLHFVKESKQDESGMPNNRFLAERTGGTYSTLKVQPAELEDSGVYFCASSQERQAVRAFFGQGTRLTVV.

The genes are TRBV10-3 and TRBJ2-5; TRBD2 matches 9 bases. V gave up 4 bases and J gave up 5 bases; unmatched junction bases: 5. The CDR3 length is 14 residues. CDR1 ENHRY and CDR2 SYGVKD come from the germline V gene. The CDR3 DNA follows: TGTGCCATCAGTGGGCAAGCGGGAGGCGAGACCCAGTACTTC. Its translation: CAISGQAGGETQYF.

The chain has TRBV9 and TRBJ2-5; D is undetermined. Trimming removed 4 bases at V and 11 bases at J, with 18 bases between. The CDR3 loop spans 13 amino acids. The V gene's germline CDR1 is SGDLS and CDR2 YYNGEE. CDR3 protein: CASSPQTLGEQYF. For the CDR3, the DNA is TGTGCCAGCAGCCCCCAAACCCTAGGTGAGCAGTACTTC.

The chain links TRBV9 to TRBJ2-7, with D tentatively TRBD1 (6 bases). Trimming stripped 4 bases from V and 0 bases from J, with 11 bases between. CDR1 and CDR2 (germline): SGDLS, YYNGEE. This CDR3 spans 14 amino acids. The DNA of the CDR3 is TGTGCCAGCAGCAAGCTAGGGGGCTCCTACGAGCAGTACTTC. Its translation is CASSKLGGSYEQYF.

The V call is TRBV13, the J call TRBJ2-2; D might be TRBD1 (6 bases). CDR1 PRHDT and CDR2 FYEKMQ come from the germline V gene (reference sequence). V gave up 5 bases and J gave up 3 bases, with 13 bases separating them. The CDR3 runs 15 residues. The CDR3 protein is CASSHTGSDTGELFF. CDR3 in DNA: TGTGCCAGCAGCCACACAGGGAGTGACACCGGGGAGCTGTTTTTT.

The J gene is TRBJ1-6, the V gene TRBV18; 7 nucleotides line up with TRBD1. Germline lookup yields CDR1 KGHSH and CDR2 LQKENI. V dropped 2 bases and J dropped 10; count of bases not matched to a gene: 5. The CDR3 length is 14 residues. This chain's CDR3 is CASSPGGTDSPLHF. Written as DNA, the CDR3 is TGTGCCAGCTCACCAGGCGGGACAGACTCACCCCTCCACTTT.

The rearrangement joins TRBV30 to TRBJ1-2, with 7 bases fitting TRBD1. The V gene end was trimmed by 2 bases and the J gene end by 2 bases; junction bases not matched to a gene: 2. The germline V gene encodes CDR1 GTSNPN and CDR2 SVGIG (reference sequence). CDR3 length equals 13 residues. The CDR3 loop is CAWSKQGNYGYTF. For the CDR3, the DNA is TGTGCCTGGAGTAAACAGGGGAACTATGGCTACACCTTC.

The chain carries TRBV7-8 and TRBJ2-7, with D possibly being TRBD2 (6 bases). Per the germline V gene, CDR1 is SGHVS and CDR2 is FQNEAQ. Trimming left V 4 bases short and J 2 bases short, with 12 bases between. The CDR3 has 14 residues. CDR3 DNA: TGTGCCAGCAGCTACCGACTAGGAACCTACGAGCAGTACTTC. It is translated as CASSYRLGTYEQYF.

The genes are TRBV10-3 and TRBJ2-1, with TRBD2 matching 12 bases. Germline CDR1 and CDR2: ENHRY and SYGVKD. The J segment lost 9 bases and the V segment lost 0 bases, leaving 9 bases of the junction unmatched. CDR3 length: 17 amino acids. The CDR3 is CAISESGLRTSGTEQFF. CDR3 nucleotides: TGTGCCATCAGTGAGTCGGGGTTGAGGACTAGCGGGACTGAGCAGTTCTTC.

The CDR3 bases are TGCGCCAGCAAGGAGGGAATCGAGAATACGCAGTATTTT. It encodes CASKEGIENTQYF. The chain uses TRBV5-1 and TRBJ2-3; D perhaps matches TRBD2 (6 bases). CDR1 and CDR2 from the germline V gene are SGHRS and YFSETQ. The length of the CDR3 is 13 residues. V was shortened by 6 bases and J by 7 bases, with 15 bases between the two germline ends.

The J gene is TRBJ2-3, the V gene TRBV6-6; 9 nucleotides match TRBD2. Germline CDR1 reads MNHNY; CDR2 reads SVGAGI (reference sequence). The CDR3 extends over 15 amino acids. V trimming: 6 bases; J trimming: 3 bases; junction bases outside the gene matches: 7. CDR3 residues: CASSHASGKTDTQYF. The CDR3 coding sequence is TGTGCCAGCAGCCACGCTAGCGGGAAAACAGATACGCAGTATTTT.

The V call is TRBV7-6, the J call TRBJ2-5; no firm D call. Trimming removed 4 bases at V and 1 base at J, with 10 bases between. This CDR3 is built from 14 residues. Germline values: CDR1 SGHVS, CDR2 FNYEAQ. Written as DNA, the CDR3 is TGTGCCAGCAGCTCCCTACTTACCCAAGAGACCCAGTACTTC. The encoded protein is CASSSLLTQETQYF.

The J gene is TRBJ2-3, the V gene TRBV9; no clear D. Trimming left V 8 bases short and J 2 bases short, with 15 bases between. Germline V gene lookup returns CDR1 SGDLS and CDR2 YYNGEE. The CDR3 runs 14 residues. Written as DNA, the CDR3 is TGTGCCAGTGGGCAGACATCTACCACAGATACGCAGTATTTT. This sequence encodes CASGQTSTTDTQYF.

V and J are TRBV18 and TRBJ2-7; tentative D call: TRBD1 (6 bases). This CDR3 has 13 amino acids. Trimming removed 4 bases at V and 3 bases at J, with 10 bases between. Germline loops: CDR1 KGHSH, CDR2 LQKENI. The CDR3 sequence: CASSHRDGYEQYF. CDR3 coding DNA: TGTGCCAGCTCACACAGGGATGGCTACGAGCAGTACTTC.

This rearrangement joins TRBV7-3 to TRBJ2-7, with D perhaps TRBD1 (6 bases). The germline gives CDR1 SGHTA, CDR2 FQGTGA. V lost 1 base to trimming and J lost 2 bases, with 12 bases between them. The CDR3 sequence is 15 residues long. The DNA of the CDR3 is TGTGCCAGCAGCTTAAGCCCTGGGGACACCTACGAGCAGTACTTC. It translates to CASSLSPGDTYEQYF.

The chain carries TRBV18 and TRBJ2-1; D remains unclear. Germline-derived CDR1 and CDR2 are KGHSH and LQKENI. CDR3 length equals 12 residues. The V end was cut by 4 bases, the J end by 5 bases, with 6 bases between. For the CDR3, the DNA is TGTGCCAGCTCACGGGCGAACAATGAGCAGTTCTTC. Its protein product is CASSRANNEQFF.

V gene TRBV19 combines with J gene TRBJ2-7, with TRBD2 matching over 10 bases. Unmatched junction bases numbered 9, after V lost 7 bases and J lost 6 bases. Looked up from germline, CDR1 is LNHDA and CDR2 is SQIVND (reference sequence). CDR3 length equals 14 residues. The DNA for the CDR3 is TGTGCCAGTATGACGAGCGGGGGGGCCGGCGAGCAGTACTTC. It translates to CASMTSGGAGEQYF.